Listed here is a single T cell receptor beta chain. This record comes from a study of cytomegalovirus exposure and HLA in healthy donors. 13 Jbeta primers and 60 Vbeta primers were used for the PCR. Clones were sequenced by immunoSEQ multiplex PCR, and TCRdb holds only the in-frame ones, with some missing. The profile shows about 140,000 clones, approximately 84% of them singletons. The TCR originated in a woman between 55 and 75 years old in good health and CMV-seropositive. Sequencing was performed on PBMCs.

Here the CDR3 reads CASSYGTSPYYEQYF. For the CDR3, the DNA is TGTGCCAGCAGTTACGGGACTAGCCCCTACTACGAGCAGTACTTC. The chain combines TRBV6-5 with TRBJ2-7; TRBD2 agrees at 9 bases. The CDR3 sequence is 15 residues long. With V trimmed by 2 bases and J by 3 bases, 5 bases remained unmatched. CDR1 MNHEY and CDR2 SVGAGI come from the germline V gene.